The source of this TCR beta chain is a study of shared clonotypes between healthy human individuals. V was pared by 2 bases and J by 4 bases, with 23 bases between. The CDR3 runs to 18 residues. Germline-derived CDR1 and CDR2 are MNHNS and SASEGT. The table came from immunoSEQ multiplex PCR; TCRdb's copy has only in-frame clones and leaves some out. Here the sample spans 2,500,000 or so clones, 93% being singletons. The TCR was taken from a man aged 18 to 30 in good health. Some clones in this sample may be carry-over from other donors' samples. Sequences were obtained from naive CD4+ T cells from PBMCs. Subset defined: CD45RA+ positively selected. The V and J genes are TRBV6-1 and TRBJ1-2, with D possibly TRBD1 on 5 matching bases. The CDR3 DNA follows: TGTGCCAGCAGTGAATCTTTCCCCGGGACGTTGGGTGTCTATGGCTACACCTTC. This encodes CASSESFPGTLGVYGYTF.